This entry concerns a single TCR beta chain. What it recognizes is unknown. The CDR3 contains 15 residues. The ends lost 1 base at V and 7 bases at J; junction bases unmatched: 6. CDR1 and CDR2 (germline): MNHEY, SVGAGI. In the source study's methods: Rarely, patient CD8+ clones larger than 1% corresponded to published virus-specific TCRB sequences. Assay: immunoSEQ multiplex PCR; the TCRdb copy retains only in-frame clones and omits some. V and J calls and clone size are given by that table; D and trimming were obtained from the DNA. The sample yields around 720 clones, more than 60% seen once. The data belong to a study of somatic mutations in cytotoxic T cells in rheumatoid arthritis. Study findings and constraints: A slight TRBV07 underrepresentation in rheumatoid arthritis patients was reported without multiple-comparison adjustment. Patients with rheumatoid arthritis, but not healthy controls, had CD8+ clonality that increased with age. Among approximately 60 patients, roughly 8 showed a largest CD8+ clone that surpassed 20% of CD8+ cells.

The sequencing input was synovial fluid. V gene TRBV6-5 combines with J gene TRBJ2-1; 8 bases agree with TRBD2. The origin of this receptor is a man aged 65 to 85 with rheumatoid arthritis. For the CDR3, the DNA is TGTGCCAGCAGTTACTACCCCGGGAGGGGTAATGAGCAGTTCTTC. It specifies CASSYYPGRGNEQFF.